The 30 T cell receptor beta chains listed next were all sequenced from one sample in a study of beta chain features in type 1 diabetes. The authors reverse transcribed all of the isolated RNA, so sequencing captured expressed TCRB transcripts. The assay was immunoSEQ multiplex PCR, and TCRdb's table has in-frame clones only and misses some. Of 810,000 or so clones in the sample, roughly 15% were seen once. The sequenced sample was naive CD4+ T cells from blood. These receptors were obtained from a woman between 18 and 29 years old in good health.

The chain has TRBV15 and TRBJ2-3, with a tentative D call TRBD2 (6 bases). V shed 4 bases and J shed 4 bases, with 15 bases lying between them. The CDR3 contains 15 residues. CDR1 and CDR2 from the germline V gene are LNHNV and YYDKDF (reference sequence). The CDR3 coding sequence is TGTGCCACCAGCATCGAGCGGGCCCGCCCAGATACGCAGTATTTT. Translating gives CATSIERARPDTQYF.

This clone was detected only a few times. The chain couples TRBV7-9 to TRBJ2-5, with 7 bases matching TRBD1. Germline V gives CDR1 SEHNR, CDR2 FQNEAQ (reference sequence). The CDR3 sequence is 14 residues long. Trimming removed 0 bases from V and 4 bases from J; junction bases left unmatched: 2. CDR3: CASSLAGQVETQYF. The CDR3 bases are TGTGCCAGCAGCTTAGCAGGACAGGTAGAGACCCAGTACTTC.

This clone showed up just a few times. The chain couples TRBV5-1 to TRBJ2-5; D not certain. The tail of the sequence fits TRBJ2-7 better, so the J call may be wrong. This CDR3 contains 12 residues. Germline lookup yields CDR1 SGHRS and CDR2 YFSETQ. The CDR3 region is CASSLGGYEQYF. As DNA, the CDR3 is TGCGCCAGCAGCTTGGGTGGCTACGAGCAGTACTTC.

The chain carries TRBV28 and TRBJ2-1, with 9 positions matching TRBD2. Germline CDR1 is MDHEN and CDR2 is SYDVKM. The V and J ends lost 2 bases and 9 bases, in that order; junction bases with no gene match: 20. This CDR3 region has 19 residues. The CDR3 DNA reads as TGTGCCAGCAGTTTAGCCGTAGGGGCGGGAGGGCCCGCACATAGTGAGCAGTTCTTC. Protein: CASSLAVGAGGPAHSEQFF.

The chain employs TRBV2 and TRBJ2-2, with D unresolved. The CDR3 loop spans 13 amino acids. Trimming removed 1 base from V and 4 bases from J, with 4 bases in between. CDR1 is SNHLY and CDR2 is FYNNEI in the germline V gene. DNA of the CDR3: TGTGCCAGCAGTGAAGTGTTCACCGGGGAGCTGTTTTTT. Its protein product is CASSEVFTGELFF.

V gene TRBV19 combines with J gene TRBJ2-7; no firm D call. CDR3 length equals 14 residues. Deletions cut 9 bases from V and 3 bases from J, with 18 bases between. Germline V lookup: CDR1 LNHDA, CDR2 SQIVND (reference sequence). The CDR3 nucleotides are TGTGCCAGCCCAAGTGGGCCTGAGAGCTACGAGCAGTACTTC. Translation: CASPSGPESYEQYF. The full variable domain, completed using reference TRBV19 and TRBJ2-7, is DGGITQSPKYLFRKEGQNVTLSCEQNLNHDAMYWYRQDPGQGLRLIYYSQIVNDFQKGDIAEGYSVSREKKESFPLTVTSAQKNPTAFYLCASPSGPESYEQYFGPGTRLTVT.

V is TRBV5-4 and J is TRBJ2-1; 9 nucleotides agree with TRBD1. Germline CDR1 is SGHNT and CDR2 is YYREEE (reference sequence). Trimming took 5 bases from V and 4 from J; bases not matched to a gene: 7. The length of the CDR3 is 15 residues. CDR3 sequence (DNA): TGTGCCAGCAGGACAGGACAGGGGACTTACAATGAGCAGTTCTTC. Its translation is CASRTGQGTYNEQFF.

This clone showed up just a few times. As DNA, the CDR3 is TGTGCCAGCAGCTTGGCCGGACAGAACTATGGCTACACCTTC. Its protein is CASSLAGQNYGYTF. This chain links TRBV5-6 with TRBJ1-2; a weak D match, TRBD1 (6 bases). This CDR3 spans 14 amino acids. V gave up 0 bases and J gave up 2 bases, with 8 bases separating them. The V gene's germline CDR1 is SGHDT and CDR2 YYEEEE. The whole variable domain, filled in from reference TRBV5-6 and TRBJ1-2, reads DAGVTQSPTHLIKTRGQQVTLRCSPKSGHDTVSWYQQALGQGPQFIFQYYEEEERQRGNFPDRFSGHQFPNYSSELNVNALLLGDSALYLCASSLAGQNYGYTFGSGTRLTVV.

This clone was recorded a few times. The CDR3 region is CASSPQDRAPDTQYF. CDR3 sequence (DNA): TGTGCCAGCAGCCCCCAGGACAGGGCGCCAGATACGCAGTATTTT. The V gene is TRBV7-2, the J gene TRBJ2-3; TRBD1 matches at 8 bases. This CDR3 is built from 15 residues. J was trimmed by 4 bases and V by 5 bases; bases with no gene match: 8. The V gene's germline CDR1 is SGHTA and CDR2 FQGNSA.

This rearrangement joins TRBV20-1 to TRBJ1-2, with 7 positions matching TRBD1. This CDR3 comprises 11 residues. J was trimmed by 9 bases and V by 7 bases; bases with no gene match: 8. Germline V lookup: CDR1 DFQATT, CDR2 SNEGSKA (reference sequence). The CDR3 DNA reads as TGCAGTGGTCGACAGGGACTGAGCTACACCTTC. Encoded protein: CSGRQGLSYTF.

This clone has a handful of counts. This rearrangement joins TRBV20-1 to TRBJ1-2, with unresolved D. V dropped 1 base and J dropped 7 bases, with 7 bases sitting between them. The CDR3 runs to 11 residues. In germline, CDR1 is DFQATT, CDR2 SNEGSKA (reference sequence). CDR3 residues: CSARVGFGYTF. CDR3 DNA sequence: TGCAGTGCTAGAGTCGGCTTTGGCTACACCTTC.

The chain carries TRBV18 and TRBJ2-7, with TRBD1 matching over 11 bases. The germline V gene encodes CDR1 KGHSH and CDR2 LQKENI. The CDR3 is made up of 17 amino acids. Trimming cost V 4 bases and J 0 bases; bases outside gene matches: 8. The CDR3 is CASSRGQGERSSYEQYF. CDR3 nucleotide sequence: TGTGCCAGCTCACGGGGACAGGGGGAGCGATCCTCCTACGAGCAGTACTTC.

The chain has TRBV6-4 and TRBJ2-1; D gene uncertain. The CDR3 consists of 17 residues. The V end was cut by 4 bases, the J end by 0 bases, with 16 bases between. Germline CDR1 MRHNA, CDR2 SNTAGT. The CDR3 loop reads CASSALSGTSSYNEQFF. Written as DNA, the CDR3 is TGTGCCAGCAGTGCCCTTAGTGGAACAAGCTCCTACAATGAGCAGTTCTTC.

The gene calls are TRBV28 and TRBJ1-5, with a possible D match to TRBD1 (6 bases). From germline, CDR1 is MDHEN and CDR2 SYDVKM. The V gene lost 2 bases and the J gene lost 7 bases, with 15 bases spanning the gap. CDR3 size: 15 residues. The CDR3 coding sequence is TGTGCCAGCAGTTTAAGGACAGTTGCGAGGCAGCCCCAGCATTTT. Its protein is CASSLRTVARQPQHF.

The CDR3 reads CASSPLGGRAYEQYF. CDR3 coding DNA: TGTGCCAGCAGTCCCCTAGGCGGGAGGGCCTACGAGCAGTACTTC. The chain couples TRBV28 to TRBJ2-7; 9 positions agree with TRBD2. CDR3 size: 15 residues. Germline trimming cut 5 bases from V and 2 bases from J; bases unmatched to any gene: 7. Germline assignment: CDR1 MDHEN and CDR2 SYDVKM.

V is TRBV28 and J is TRBJ1-2, with 9 positions matching TRBD1. The V segment lost 6 bases and the J segment 3 bases; nucleotides outside the gene matches: 2. Germline V gene sequence: CDR1 MDHEN, CDR2 SYDVKM. This CDR3 region has 13 residues. DNA for the CDR3: TGTGCCAGCAGGCGACAGGGGGACTATGGCTACACCTTC. Protein: CASRRQGDYGYTF.

A few counts support this clone. Other nucleotide sequences from this sample produce the same CDR3. V gene TRBV10-3 combines with J gene TRBJ2-4, with TRBD2 as a possible D gene (5 bases). The germline V gene has CDR1 ENHRY and CDR2 SYGVKD. The CDR3 is 13 residues long. Trimming pared 3 bases from V and 5 bases from J, leaving 8 bases between. The DNA of the CDR3 is TGTGCCATCAGTGATTTGAGGGAAAACATTCAGTACTTC. It translates to CAISDLRENIQYF.

The rearrangement uses TRBV10-3 and TRBJ2-6; D is undetermined. The germline V and J ends were trimmed by 10 bases and 2 bases, with 18 bases remaining between them. Germline V lookup: CDR1 ENHRY, CDR2 SYGVKD. This CDR3 has 16 residues. CDR3 region: CASTVVGGPGANVLTF. The CDR3 nucleotides are TGTGCCAGCACGGTAGTAGGTGGTCCTGGGGCCAACGTCCTGACTTTC.

The chain combines TRBV9 with TRBJ2-7; D not resolved. Germline values: CDR1 SGDLS, CDR2 YYNGEE. The ends were cut back, 5 bases at V and 1 base at J, with 10 bases in the middle. The CDR3 covers 13 residues. The CDR3 spells CASSPNPSYEQYF. The CDR3, as DNA: TGTGCCAGCAGTCCCAACCCTTCCTACGAGCAGTACTTC.

This clone appeared a few times. The rearrangement uses TRBV5-1 and TRBJ2-7; no clear D gene. Deletions cut 5 bases from V and 2 bases from J, with 8 bases between. Germline CDR1 SGHRS, CDR2 YFSETQ. The CDR3 totals 12 residues. The CDR3 DNA sequence: TGCGCCAGCAGTACCAGCGCCTACGAGCAGTACTTC. It encodes CASSTSAYEQYF.

J is TRBJ1-5 and V is TRBV10-3; D is perhaps TRBD1 (6 bases). Trimming pared 6 bases from V and 4 bases from J, leaving 7 bases between. Germline V gene sequence: CDR1 ENHRY, CDR2 SYGVKD. CDR3 size: 12 residues. For the CDR3, the DNA is TGTGCCATCAGCCAGGGGAATCAGCCCCAGCATTTT. It translates to CAISQGNQPQHF.

CDR3 protein: CASSTRQGNTEAFF. The CDR3 DNA reads as TGTGCCAGCAGCACTAGACAGGGGAACACTGAAGCTTTCTTT. The chain combines TRBV7-9 with TRBJ1-1; TRBD1 agrees at 7 bases. CDR3 length: 14 residues. Germline values: CDR1 SEHNR, CDR2 FQNEAQ (reference sequence). The V segment lost 5 bases and the J segment 1 base; nucleotides outside the gene matches: 4.

The chain has TRBV2 and TRBJ1-5; D might be TRBD1 (5 bases). Trimming pared 3 bases from V and 1 base from J, leaving 10 bases between. CDR3 size: 15 residues. From germline, CDR1 is SNHLY and CDR2 FYNNEI. The CDR3 DNA sequence: TGTGCCAGCAGTGACCAGGGTGTGAGCAATCAGCCCCAGCATTTT. This sequence encodes CASSDQGVSNQPQHF.

This chain connects TRBV28 to TRBJ2-7; the D gene is possibly TRBD1 (5 bases). This CDR3 has 13 amino acids. The V gene lost 2 bases and the J gene lost 2 bases, with 7 bases spanning the gap. CDR1 is MDHEN, CDR2 SYDVKM, per germline. CDR3 sequence reads: CASSLRGTYEQYF. CDR3 coding DNA: TGTGCCAGCAGTTTAAGGGGAACCTACGAGCAGTACTTC.

The chain is built from TRBV6-4 and TRBJ2-5; 7 positions agree with TRBD2. Trimming at V came to 8 bases and at J to 2 bases, leaving 5 bases not matched to a gene. Germline V lookup: CDR1 MRHNA, CDR2 SNTAGT. The CDR3 has 13 residues. CDR3 region: CASLTSSQETQYF. CDR3 bases: TGTGCCAGCTTGACTAGCAGTCAAGAGACCCAGTACTTC.

CDR3 sequence (DNA): TGTGCCAGCAGTTTAAGTGAGTCCCGAGTCAATACGCAGTATTTT. Translating gives CASSLSESRVNTQYF. This chain joins TRBV27 and TRBJ2-3; no definite D call. Germline V gene data show CDR1 as MNHEY and CDR2 as SMNVEV (reference sequence). The CDR3 contains 15 residues. Trimming took 2 bases from V and 7 from J, leaving 16 bases between them.

This clone occurred a few times. The chain couples TRBV7-9 to TRBJ2-7; D is possibly TRBD1 or TRBD2 (5 bases each). Trimming shortened V by 4 bases and J by 9 bases, and 16 bases separated the two germline ends. Per germline, CDR1 SEHNR and CDR2 FQNEAQ (reference sequence). The length of the CDR3 is 13 residues. DNA of the CDR3: TGTGCCAGCAGCTCAACCCAGGGACGAGGGCAGTACTTC. Amino acid sequence: CASSSTQGRGQYF.

This clone has only a few counts. The V gene is TRBV7-9, the J gene TRBJ2-1, with a possible D match to TRBD1 (6 bases). The CDR3 runs 16 residues. Per germline, CDR1 SEHNR and CDR2 FQNEAQ (reference sequence). The V end lost 1 base, the J end lost 4 bases, and 14 bases lay between the germline ends. The CDR3 is CASSLGVSGQYNEQFF. DNA of the CDR3: TGTGCCAGCAGCTTAGGGGTTTCGGGACAATACAATGAGCAGTTCTTC.

This clone has just a few counts. The V gene is TRBV28, the J gene TRBJ2-7; the D gene could be TRBD1 or TRBD2 (5 bases each). This CDR3 comprises 11 residues. Trimming left V 8 bases short and J 3 bases short, with 8 bases between. Per germline, CDR1 MDHEN and CDR2 SYDVKM. The CDR3, as DNA: TGTGCCAGCGGGGCGGGCTACGAGCAGTACTTC. Translated, it gives CASGAGYEQYF.

The chain is built from TRBV4-3 and TRBJ2-1, with D possibly TRBD2 on 6 matching bases. This CDR3 contains 16 residues. Between the trimmed V and J ends, which lost 3 bases and 6 bases, there was a span of 18 bases. The germline gives CDR1 LGHNA, CDR2 YSLEER. CDR3 coding DNA: TGCGCCAGCAGCCAGGCGGGCGGAGGGCCGGGCAATGAGCAGTTCTTC. This sequence encodes CASSQAGGGPGNEQFF.